This T cell receptor beta chain was identified in a study of lymphopenia after photon versus proton radiotherapy. Study results and caveats: Better survival with proton therapy was suggested as possible, not demonstrated. Under photons, naive T cells and diversity fell while effector/memory populations rose. After lymphocyte nadir, photon-treated repertoires showed oligoclonal expansion, especially CD8+ Temra.

The CDR3 consists of 11 residues. Germline V gives CDR1 DFQATT, CDR2 SNEGSKA (reference sequence). The V end was cut by 3 bases, the J end by 4 bases, with 4 bases between. Clones were sequenced by immunoSEQ multiplex PCR, and TCRdb holds only the in-frame ones, with some missing. In the table there are approximately 65,000 clones, 75% to 90% of which are singletons. A word on this clone: What it binds is unknown.

The specimen was peripheral blood, collected from a patient treated with proton-based radiotherapy. The rearrangement joins TRBV20-1 to TRBJ2-1; D gene unclear. This receptor was identified in a man aged 80 or over with esophageal cancer. For the CDR3, the DNA is TGCAGTGCTAGTAGTTACAATGAGCAGTTCTTC. It codes for CSASSYNEQFF.